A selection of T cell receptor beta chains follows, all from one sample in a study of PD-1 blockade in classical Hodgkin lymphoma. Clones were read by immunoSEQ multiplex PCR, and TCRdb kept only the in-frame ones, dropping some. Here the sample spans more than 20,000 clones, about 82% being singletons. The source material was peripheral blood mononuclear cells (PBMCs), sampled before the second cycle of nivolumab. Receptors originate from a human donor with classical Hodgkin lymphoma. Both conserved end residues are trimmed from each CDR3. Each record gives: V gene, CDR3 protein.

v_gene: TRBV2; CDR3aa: ASSGTSGGLQETQY
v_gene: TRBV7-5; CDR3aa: ARSGILADHILGDTQY
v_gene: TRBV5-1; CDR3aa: ASSSTAETGNTEAF
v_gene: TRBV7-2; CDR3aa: ASSPFRGGETQY
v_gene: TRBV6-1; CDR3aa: ASSSGTGIGELF
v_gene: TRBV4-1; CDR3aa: ASSGRTENTEAF
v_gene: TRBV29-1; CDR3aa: SVDIAGMYNEQF
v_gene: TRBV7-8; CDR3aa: ASSLSGGKETQY
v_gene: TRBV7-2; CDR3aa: ASSRGTSGTETQY
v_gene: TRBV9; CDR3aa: ASSTGHVVTDTQY
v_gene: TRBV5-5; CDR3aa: ASSSGGGGGYT
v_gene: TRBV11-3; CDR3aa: ASSLTASSGKTGELF
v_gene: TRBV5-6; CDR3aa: ASSLITGGTDTQY
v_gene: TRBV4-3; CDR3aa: ASSQELGRVETQY
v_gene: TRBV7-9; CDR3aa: ASSDPRGPISYEQY
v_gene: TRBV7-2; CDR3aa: ASSRGVDADTQY
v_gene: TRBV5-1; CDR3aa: ASSLAGPSYNEQF
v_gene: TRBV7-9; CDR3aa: ASSFSGNNEKLF
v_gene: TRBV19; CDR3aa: ASSWEGWNQPQH
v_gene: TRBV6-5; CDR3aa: ASSYKNTGELF
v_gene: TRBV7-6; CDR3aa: ASSLVPNTGELF
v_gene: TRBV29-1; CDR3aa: SVPTAYGYT
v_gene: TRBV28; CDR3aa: ASSLRQVSSGANVLT
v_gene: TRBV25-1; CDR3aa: ASSDRTGVNTEAF
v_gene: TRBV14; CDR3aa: ASSPWNRGGYT
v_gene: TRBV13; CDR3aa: ASSPEGGLTIIYGYT
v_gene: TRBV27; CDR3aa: ASNPLAVGGYADTQY
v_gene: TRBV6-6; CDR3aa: ASRQSRAGTGSPLH
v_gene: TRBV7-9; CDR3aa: ASSNRQVVAEKLF
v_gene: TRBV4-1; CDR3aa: ASSQESSDNSPLH
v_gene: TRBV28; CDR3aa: ASVDVWGTSGFSTDTQY
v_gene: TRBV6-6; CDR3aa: ASSRRGTEAF
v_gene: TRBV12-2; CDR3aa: ASRRLASDNEQF
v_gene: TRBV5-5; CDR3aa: ASSLQDRQDTQY
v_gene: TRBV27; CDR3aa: ASSLFGPYEQY
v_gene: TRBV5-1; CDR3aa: ASSLEASGTGELF
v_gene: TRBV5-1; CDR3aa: ASSFENLEKLF
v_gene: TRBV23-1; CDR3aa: ASSPRLSYEQY
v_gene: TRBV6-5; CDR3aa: ASSTKGNNSPLH
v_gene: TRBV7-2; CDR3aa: ASSFVGSGGDTQY
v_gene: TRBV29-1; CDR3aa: SVDEGGTGELF
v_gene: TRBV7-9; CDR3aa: ASSLQGLAGVQF
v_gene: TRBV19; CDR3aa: ASSIDKHGYT
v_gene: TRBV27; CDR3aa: ASSLTSGTSGGPAPSNEQF
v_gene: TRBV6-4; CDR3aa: ASSDSPDNSPLH
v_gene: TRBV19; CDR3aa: ASRDRSYSNQPQH
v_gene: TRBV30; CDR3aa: AWTTTHNSPLH
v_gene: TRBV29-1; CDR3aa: SVGREETQY
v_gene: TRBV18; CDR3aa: ASSPSMRTGGREQY
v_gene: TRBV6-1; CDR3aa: ASTENNEQF